These 18 T cell receptor beta chains share one sample of origin, sequenced in a study of PD-1 blockade in classical Hodgkin lymphoma. Some clones are missing from TCRdb's copy, which holds only in-frame ones; the method was immunoSEQ multiplex PCR. The sample lists some 18,000 clones, roughly 77% occurring once. Patients all relapsed after autologous stem cell transplantation, and there was variation in brentuximab vedotin exposure. Sequences were derived from peripheral blood mononuclear cells (PBMCs), sampled before the second cycle of nivolumab. The receptors shown here come from a human donor with classical Hodgkin lymphoma.

This clone was seen more than once but under ten times. This chain links TRBV7-2 with TRBJ2-3, with 9 nucleotides matching TRBD2. This CDR3 comprises 15 residues. CDR1 is SGHTA, CDR2 FQGNSA, per germline. The V gene end was trimmed by 3 bases and the J gene end by 4 bases; junction bases not matched to a gene: 5. The CDR3 loop reads CASSLLAGPSDTQYF. In DNA, the CDR3 is TGTGCCAGCAGCTTGCTAGCGGGGCCTTCAGATACGCAGTATTTT.

The chain has TRBV19 and TRBJ2-5; 8 bases map to TRBD1. The CDR3 covers 14 residues. Germline CDR1 is LNHDA and CDR2 is SQIVND (reference sequence). V gave up 5 bases and J gave up 3 bases; unmatched junction bases: 5. CDR3 amino acids: CASSSGTGKETQYF. The DNA of the CDR3 is TGTGCCAGTAGTTCCGGGACAGGTAAAGAGACCCAGTACTTC.

This chain links TRBV6-6 with TRBJ1-1; no firm D call. CDR1 MNHNY and CDR2 SVGAGI come from the germline V gene (reference sequence). This CDR3 is built from 12 residues. The V end was cut by 0 bases, the J end by 4 bases, with 3 bases between. CDR3 residues: CASSYSRTEAFF. The DNA of the CDR3 is TGTGCCAGCAGTTACTCCCGCACTGAAGCTTTCTTT.

The V call is TRBV5-4, the J call TRBJ2-2; tentatively, D is TRBD1 (5 bases). This CDR3 has 15 residues. The germline V and J ends were trimmed by 0 bases and 2 bases, with 8 bases remaining between them. Germline CDR1 reads SGHNT; CDR2 reads YYREEE (reference sequence). CDR3 residues: CASSLDRLNTGELFF. The DNA for the CDR3 is TGTGCCAGCAGCTTGGACAGGCTCAACACCGGGGAGCTGTTTTTT.

The V call is TRBV7-2, the J call TRBJ1-6; tentative D call: TRBD1 (6 bases). This CDR3 has 16 amino acids. CDR1 is SGHTA and CDR2 is FQGNSA in the germline V gene. The V gene lost 5 bases and the J gene lost 5 bases, with 16 bases spanning the gap. The DNA of the CDR3 is TGTGCCAGCAGCCCCCACGGGACACTGAATAATTCACCCCTCCACTTT. Amino acids: CASSPHGTLNNSPLHF.

The rearrangement uses TRBV2 and TRBJ1-1; no reliable D call. Germline CDR1 and CDR2: SNHLY and FYNNEI. The V end was cut by 6 bases, the J end by 3 bases, with 5 bases between. The CDR3 loop spans 11 amino acids. The CDR3: CASRPDTEAFF. CDR3 nucleotides: TGTGCCAGCAGGCCGGACACTGAAGCTTTCTTT.

V is TRBV9 and J is TRBJ2-2; no definite D call. Germline V gene lookup returns CDR1 SGDLS and CDR2 YYNGEE. V gave up 5 bases and J gave up 0 bases, with 11 bases separating them. CDR3 length: 15 residues. The CDR3, as DNA: TGTGCCAGCAGTTTGACAAGCGCGAACACCGGGGAGCTGTTTTTT. Amino acids: CASSLTSANTGELFF.

This chain uses TRBV7-2 with TRBJ2-7; 7 nucleotides align to TRBD2. V lost 8 bases, J lost 0 bases, and 7 bases stayed unmatched. Germline V lookup: CDR1 SGHTA, CDR2 FQGNSA. The CDR3 length is 14 residues. The CDR3 DNA reads as TGTGCCAGCGGGGGGGGTCTCAGCTCCTACGAGCAGTACTTC. It encodes CASGGGLSSYEQYF.

J is TRBJ1-1 and V is TRBV18; D is uncertain. Looked up from germline, CDR1 is KGHSH and CDR2 is LQKENI. The length of the CDR3 is 15 residues. V was shortened by 3 bases and J by 1 base, with 12 bases between the two germline ends. The CDR3 sequence is CASSPRSPANTEAFF. CDR3 nucleotides: TGTGCCAGCTCACCCAGGAGTCCAGCGAACACTGAAGCTTTCTTT.

V usage is TRBV19 and J usage is TRBJ2-5; 13 bases line up with TRBD2. Losses at the gene ends were 5 bases for V and 4 bases for J; bases not matched to a gene: 4. Per germline, CDR1 LNHDA and CDR2 SQIVND (reference sequence). The CDR3 spans 15 residues. Here the CDR3 reads CASSLLAGGGETQYF. CDR3 bases: TGTGCCAGTAGTTTACTAGCGGGGGGGGGAGAGACCCAGTACTTC.

J is TRBJ1-2 and V is TRBV6-5, with unresolved D. Trimming left V 0 bases short and J 5 bases short, with 16 bases between. The CDR3 sequence is 16 residues long. Germline lookup yields CDR1 MNHEY and CDR2 SVGAGI. The CDR3 is CASSYSVRGLLYGYTF. CDR3 DNA: TGTGCCAGCAGTTACTCAGTAAGAGGGCTCCTATATGGCTACACCTTC.

V is TRBV5-1 and J is TRBJ2-2; D gene uncertain. Trimming pared 4 bases from V and 7 bases from J, leaving 11 bases between. Germline CDR1 and CDR2: SGHRS and YFSETQ. CDR3 length: 13 residues. CDR3 nucleotides: TGCGCCAGCAGCCTATCGGTCGGCGGGGAGCTGTTTTTT. Amino acid sequence: CASSLSVGGELFF. The full variable domain, rest sourced from reference TRBV5-1 and TRBJ2-2, is KAGVTQTPRYLIKTRGQQVTLSCSPISGHRSVSWYQQTPGQGLQFLFEYFSETQRNKGNFPGRFSGRQFSNSRSEMNVSTLELGDSALYLCASSLSVGGELFFGEGSRLTVL.

The chain uses TRBV4-2 and TRBJ2-7; 8 bases agree with TRBD1. The CDR3 spans 14 residues. Germline V gives CDR1 LGHNA, CDR2 YNFKEQ. The V segment lost 0 bases and the J segment 5 bases; nucleotides outside the gene matches: 3. The CDR3 sequence is CASSQDKDRDEQYF. The CDR3 DNA reads TGTGCCAGCAGCCAAGACAAGGACAGGGACGAGCAGTACTTC.

The V gene is TRBV4-2, the J gene TRBJ1-5; D is perhaps TRBD1 (6 bases). Trimming stripped 4 bases from V and 0 bases from J, with 13 bases between. Germline V gene sequence: CDR1 LGHNA, CDR2 YNFKEQ. The CDR3 is 16 amino acids. CDR3 DNA: TGTGCCAGCAGCCTCCGACAGGATATTAGCAATCAGCCCCAGCATTTT. Amino acid sequence: CASSLRQDISNQPQHF.

This clone was counted only a few times. The chain combines TRBV5-1 with TRBJ1-6; no clear D. V was cut by 0 bases and J by 5 bases, with 9 bases left in between. This CDR3 has 15 residues. From germline, CDR1 is SGHRS and CDR2 YFSETQ. Here the CDR3 reads CASSLDQVNNSPLHF. The CDR3 DNA is TGCGCCAGCAGCTTGGACCAGGTGAATAATTCACCCCTCCACTTT.

The chain couples TRBV7-2 to TRBJ2-2; TRBD2 matches 10 bases. Per germline, CDR1 SGHTA and CDR2 FQGNSA. The J segment lost 6 bases and the V segment lost 1 base, leaving 5 bases of the junction unmatched. The CDR3 has 16 amino acids. Here the CDR3 reads CASSLEAGGSAGELFF. The CDR3 DNA is TGTGCCAGCAGCTTAGAAGCGGGAGGGAGCGCCGGGGAGCTGTTTTTT. The entire variable domain, with the rest obtained from reference TRBV7-2 and TRBJ2-2, is as follows: GAGVSQSPSNKVTEKGKDVELRCDPISGHTALYWYRQSLGQGLEFLIYFQGNSAPDKSGLPSDRFSAERTGGSVSTLTIQRTQQEDSAVYLCASSLEAGGSAGELFFGEGSRLTVL.

V and J are TRBV7-2 and TRBJ1-5, with D perhaps TRBD1 (6 bases). Germline CDR1 and CDR2: SGHTA and FQGNSA. This CDR3 has 16 residues. Deletions cut 3 bases from V and 1 base from J, with 13 bases between. The CDR3 DNA reads as TGTGCCAGCAGCTTTCAAACAGGGAGAAGCAATCAGCCCCAGCATTTT. Its protein is CASSFQTGRSNQPQHF.

V is TRBV2 and J is TRBJ1-4; TRBD1 might be the D (5 bases). V lost 6 bases and J lost 1, with 12 bases in between. CDR1 is SNHLY, CDR2 FYNNEI, per germline. This CDR3 contains 15 residues. The chain's CDR3 is CASRGDLGTNEKLFF. The CDR3 coding sequence is TGTGCCAGCAGAGGGGATTTGGGAACTAATGAAAAACTGTTTTTT.